Sequencing of this TCR beta chain was carried out in a study of cytomegalovirus exposure and HLA in healthy donors. This CDR3 comprises 13 residues. Germline V CDR1 and CDR2: MGHDK, SYGVNS. V lost 3 bases to trimming and J lost 1 base, with 6 bases between them. The PCR was carried out with 60 Vbeta primers and 13 Jbeta primers. Assay used: immunoSEQ multiplex PCR; TCRdb lists only in-frame clones, some missing. The sample lists about 110,000 clones, roughly 73% seen once, with around 0.95% in the top ten. On this clone itself: Antigen: not known.

Findings of the study overall: Researchers reported from a later analysis that most CMV-associated TCR beta chains appeared HLA-restricted. In an earlier analysis, about 87% or about 30%: the productive usage of most TCR beta V segments. Most TCR sequences were rare, but some public TCRs occurred in many donors. Overall, around 160 TCR beta chains were annotated as cytomegalovirus-associated.

The sample consisted of PBMCs. This TCR was recovered from a woman aged 25 to 39 in good health and CMV-seronegative. The chain carries TRBV25-1 and TRBJ2-5, with D perhaps matching TRBD1 (5 bases). Written as DNA, the CDR3 is TGTGCCAGCAGTGAGCAGGGCCAAGAGACCCAGTACTTC. This sequence encodes CASSEQGQETQYF.